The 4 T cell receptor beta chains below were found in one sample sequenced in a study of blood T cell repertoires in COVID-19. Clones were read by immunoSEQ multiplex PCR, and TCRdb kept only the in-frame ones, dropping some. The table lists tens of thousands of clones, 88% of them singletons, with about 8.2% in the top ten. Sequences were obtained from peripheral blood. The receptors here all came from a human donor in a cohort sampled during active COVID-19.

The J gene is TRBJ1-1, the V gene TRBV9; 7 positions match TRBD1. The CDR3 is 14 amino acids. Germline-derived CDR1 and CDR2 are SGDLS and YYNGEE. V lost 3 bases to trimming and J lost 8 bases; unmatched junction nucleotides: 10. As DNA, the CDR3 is TGTGCCAGCAGCGCGGGACAGAGTCCACGGGAAGCTTTCTTT. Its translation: CASSAGQSPREAFF.

CDR3 region: CASESSGASTDTQYF. Written as DNA, the CDR3 is TGTGCCAGTGAGTCAAGTGGGGCTAGCACAGATACGCAGTATTTT. The rearrangement uses TRBV19 and TRBJ2-3; D is perhaps TRBD1 (5 bases). Trimming cost V 8 bases and J 0 bases, with 15 bases left between them. The CDR3 length is 15 residues. Per germline, CDR1 LNHDA and CDR2 SQIVND (reference sequence).

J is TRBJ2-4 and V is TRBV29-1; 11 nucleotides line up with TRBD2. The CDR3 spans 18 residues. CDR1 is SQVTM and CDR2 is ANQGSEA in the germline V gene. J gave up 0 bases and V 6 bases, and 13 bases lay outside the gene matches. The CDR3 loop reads CSVSSSGGNNLAKNIQYF. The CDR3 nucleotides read TGCAGCGTCAGCTCTAGCGGGGGGAACAACTTAGCCAAAAACATTCAGTACTTC. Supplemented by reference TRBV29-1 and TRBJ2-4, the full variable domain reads SAVISQKPSRDICQRGTSLTIQCQVDSQVTMMFWYRQQPGQSLTLIATANQGSEATYESGFVIDKFPISRPNLTFSTLTVSNMSPEDSSIYLCSVSSSGGNNLAKNIQYFGAGTRLSVL.

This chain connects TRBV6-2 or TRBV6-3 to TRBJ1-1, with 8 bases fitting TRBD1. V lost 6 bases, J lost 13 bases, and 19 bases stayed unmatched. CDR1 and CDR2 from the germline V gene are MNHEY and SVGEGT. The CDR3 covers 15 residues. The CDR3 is CASSDRTGGFLKLFF. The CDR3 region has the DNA TGTGCCAGCAGCGATCGTACAGGGGGGTTCCTGAAGCTTTTCTTT.